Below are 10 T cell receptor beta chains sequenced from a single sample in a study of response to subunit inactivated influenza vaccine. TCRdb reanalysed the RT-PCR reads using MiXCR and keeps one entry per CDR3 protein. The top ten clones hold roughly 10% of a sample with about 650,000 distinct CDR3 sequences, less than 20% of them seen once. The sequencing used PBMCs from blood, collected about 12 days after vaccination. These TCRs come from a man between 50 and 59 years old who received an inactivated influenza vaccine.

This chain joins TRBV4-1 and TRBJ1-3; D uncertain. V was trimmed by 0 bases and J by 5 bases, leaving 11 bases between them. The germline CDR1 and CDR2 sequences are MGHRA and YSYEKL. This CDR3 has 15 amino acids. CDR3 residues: CASSQEVPGRNTIYF. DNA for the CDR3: TGCGCCAGCAGCCAAGAAGTCCCCGGGAGAAACACCATATATTTT.

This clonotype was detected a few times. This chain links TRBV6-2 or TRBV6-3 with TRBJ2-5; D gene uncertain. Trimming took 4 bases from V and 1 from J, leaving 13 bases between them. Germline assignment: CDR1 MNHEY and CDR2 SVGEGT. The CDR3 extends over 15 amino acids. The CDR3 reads CASSFQMKPQETQYF. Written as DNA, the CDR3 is TGTGCCAGCAGTTTTCAAATGAAGCCCCAAGAGACCCAGTACTTC.

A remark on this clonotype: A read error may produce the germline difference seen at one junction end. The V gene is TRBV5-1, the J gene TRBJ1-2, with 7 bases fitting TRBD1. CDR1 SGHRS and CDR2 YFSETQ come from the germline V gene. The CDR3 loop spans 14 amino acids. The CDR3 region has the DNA TGCGCCAGCAGTTTGGGGGACAGTTATGGCGGCTACACCTTC. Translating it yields CASSLGDSYGGYTF.

The CDR3 DNA reads TGTGCCAGCAGTAGCAGGACGTCCTCCTACAATGAGCAGTTCTTC. This sequence encodes CASSSRTSSYNEQFF. The chain recombines TRBV6-1 with TRBJ2-1; D is undetermined. V lost 5 bases and J 0 bases, leaving 11 bases between the germline ends. The CDR3 is made up of 15 amino acids. The V gene's germline CDR1 is MNHNS and CDR2 SASEGT.

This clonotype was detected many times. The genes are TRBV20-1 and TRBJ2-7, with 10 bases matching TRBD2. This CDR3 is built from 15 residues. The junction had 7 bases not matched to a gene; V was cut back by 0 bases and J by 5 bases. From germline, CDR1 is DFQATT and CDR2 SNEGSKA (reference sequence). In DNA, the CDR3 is TGCAGTGCTAGAGATCCTAGACTAGCGGGCGACGAGCAGTACTTC. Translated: CSARDPRLAGDEQYF.

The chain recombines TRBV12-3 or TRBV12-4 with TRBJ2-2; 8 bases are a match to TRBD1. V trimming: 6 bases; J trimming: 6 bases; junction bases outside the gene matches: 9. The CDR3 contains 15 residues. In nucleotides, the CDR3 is TGTGCCAGCAGCCAGACAGGGGTGTTGGCCGGGGAGCTGTTTTTT. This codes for CASSQTGVLAGELFF.

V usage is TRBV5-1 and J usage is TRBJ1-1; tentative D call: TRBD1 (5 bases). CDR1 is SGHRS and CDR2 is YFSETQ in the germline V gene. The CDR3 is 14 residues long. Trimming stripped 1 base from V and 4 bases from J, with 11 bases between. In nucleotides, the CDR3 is TGCGCCAGCAGCTTGTGGGGGACGGGCACTGAAGCTTTCTTT. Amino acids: CASSLWGTGTEAFF.

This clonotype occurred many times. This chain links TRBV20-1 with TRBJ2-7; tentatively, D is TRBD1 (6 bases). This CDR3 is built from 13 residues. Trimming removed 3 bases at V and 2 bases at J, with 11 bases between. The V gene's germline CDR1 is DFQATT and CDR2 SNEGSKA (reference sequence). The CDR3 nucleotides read TGCAGTGCTAGTTTAAAGGGGGCCTACGAGCAGTACTTC. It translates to CSASLKGAYEQYF.

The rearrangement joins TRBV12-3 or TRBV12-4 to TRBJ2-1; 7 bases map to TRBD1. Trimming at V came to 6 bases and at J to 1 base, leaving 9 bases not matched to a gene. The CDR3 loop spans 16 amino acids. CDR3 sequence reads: CASRGTGTDSYNEQFF. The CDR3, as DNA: TGTGCCAGCAGGGGGACCGGGACAGATTCCTACAATGAGCAGTTCTTC.

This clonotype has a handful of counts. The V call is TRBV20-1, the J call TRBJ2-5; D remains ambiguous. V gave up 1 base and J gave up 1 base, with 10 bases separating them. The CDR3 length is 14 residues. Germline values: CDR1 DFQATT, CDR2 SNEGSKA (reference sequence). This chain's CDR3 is CSARVDQAQETQYF. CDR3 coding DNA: TGCAGTGCTAGAGTCGACCAGGCCCAAGAGACCCAGTACTTC.